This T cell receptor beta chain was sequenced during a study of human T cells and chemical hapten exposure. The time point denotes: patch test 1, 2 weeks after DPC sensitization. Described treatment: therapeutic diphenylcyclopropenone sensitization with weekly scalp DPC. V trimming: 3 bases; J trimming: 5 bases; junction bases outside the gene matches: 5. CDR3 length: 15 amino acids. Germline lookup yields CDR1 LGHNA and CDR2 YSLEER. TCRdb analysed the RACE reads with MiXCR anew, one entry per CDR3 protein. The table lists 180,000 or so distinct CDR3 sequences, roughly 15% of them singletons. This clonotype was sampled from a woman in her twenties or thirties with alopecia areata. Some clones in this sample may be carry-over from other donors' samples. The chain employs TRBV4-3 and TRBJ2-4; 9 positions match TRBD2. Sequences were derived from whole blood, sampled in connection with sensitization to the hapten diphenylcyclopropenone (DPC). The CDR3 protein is CASSHGSGSENIQYF. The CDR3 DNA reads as TGCGCCAGCAGCCATGGTAGCGGGAGTGAAAACATTCAGTACTTC.